The 10 T cell receptor beta chains below were found in one sample sequenced in a study of cytomegalovirus exposure and HLA in healthy donors. Researchers ran the PCR with 60 Vbeta and 13 Jbeta primers. Here immunoSEQ multiplex PCR was the method, and the copy in TCRdb shows in-frame clones only, minus some. The data show approximately 220,000 clones, under 80% seen once. Sequenced: PBMCs. The receptors come from a girl aged 2-10 years in good health and CMV-seronegative.

The genes are TRBV2 and TRBJ2-1; no reliable D call. The V gene lost 11 bases and the J gene lost 6 bases, with 14 bases spanning the gap. The CDR3 contains 12 residues. Germline V lookup: CDR1 SNHLY, CDR2 FYNNEI. Written as DNA, the CDR3 is TGTGCCCGCGATTCGGTTGGCAATGAGCAGTTCTTC. It is translated as CARDSVGNEQFF.

The chain links TRBV2 to TRBJ2-7; 10 nucleotides match TRBD1. With V trimmed by 4 bases and J by 7 bases, 16 bases remained unmatched. CDR1 is SNHLY, CDR2 FYNNEI, per germline. This CDR3 comprises 17 residues. Written as DNA, the CDR3 is TGTGCCAGCAGTGTAGTTCTAGAGGGACAGGGGCTTGGAGAGCAGTACTTC. This encodes CASSVVLEGQGLGEQYF.

The V gene is TRBV7-6, the J gene TRBJ2-7, with TRBD2 identical over 11 bases. Germline V gene sequence: CDR1 SGHVS, CDR2 FNYEAQ. This CDR3 spans 16 amino acids. Trimming cost V 0 bases and J 1 base; bases outside gene matches: 2. For the CDR3, the DNA is TGTGCCAGCAGCTTAGCGCCTAGCGGGGGGTCCTACGAGCAGTACTTC. It encodes CASSLAPSGGSYEQYF.

The chain carries TRBV5-6 and TRBJ2-2; no clear D. The CDR3 runs 14 residues. V shed 1 base and J shed 3 bases, with 7 bases lying between them. The germline CDR1 and CDR2 sequences are SGHDT and YYEEEE. The CDR3 coding sequence is TGTGCCAGCAGCTTGATACGGGACACCGGGGAGCTGTTTTTT. Amino acid sequence: CASSLIRDTGELFF.

This clone appeared a few times. The chain combines TRBV7-8 with TRBJ2-2, with D unclear. The CDR3 has 13 residues. CDR1 and CDR2 (germline): SGHVS, FQNEAQ. Trimming shortened V by 4 bases and J by 2 bases, and 5 bases separated the two germline ends. As DNA, the CDR3 is TGTGCCAGCAGCTCCCCTAACACCGGGGAGCTGTTTTTT. Amino acid sequence: CASSSPNTGELFF.

This rearrangement joins TRBV5-4 to TRBJ2-3; 13 bases fit TRBD2. V trimming: 0 bases; J trimming: 0 bases; junction bases outside the gene matches: 1. Germline V gene sequence: CDR1 SGHNT, CDR2 YYREEE (reference sequence). The CDR3 is 17 amino acids. CDR3 sequence reads: CASSLGLAGGSTDTQYF. The CDR3 DNA sequence: TGTGCCAGCAGCTTGGGACTAGCGGGAGGTAGCACAGATACGCAGTATTTT.

The gene calls are TRBV6-6 and TRBJ2-7, with D perhaps TRBD2 (6 bases). V was pared by 2 bases and J by 5 bases, with 13 bases between. The CDR3 has 14 amino acids. Germline assignment: CDR1 MNHNY and CDR2 SVGAGI (reference sequence). DNA of the CDR3: TGTGCCAGCAGTTACGGTGCGGGGTTCCACGAGCAGTACTTC. Encoded protein: CASSYGAGFHEQYF.

V and J are TRBV2 and TRBJ2-7; TRBD2 is a possible D gene (5 bases). V was clipped by 11 bases and J by 1 base, with 18 bases between them. Looked up from germline, CDR1 is SNHLY and CDR2 is FYNNEI. The CDR3 runs to 14 residues. The CDR3, as DNA: TGTGCCGGTAAAAGCGGAGCTATTTCCTACGAGCAGTACTTC. Protein sequence: CAGKSGAISYEQYF.

The gene calls are TRBV7-9 and TRBJ2-7; D is undetermined. Germline assignment: CDR1 SEHNR and CDR2 FQNEAQ (reference sequence). The CDR3 is 11 amino acids. The germline V and J ends were trimmed by 5 bases and 3 bases, with 5 bases remaining between them. As DNA, the CDR3 is TGTGCCAGCAGCGGCAACTACGAGCAGTACTTC. This translates into CASSGNYEQYF.

The rearrangement links TRBV2 to TRBJ2-7, with a weak D call TRBD2 (5 bases). V lost 7 bases and J lost 1, with 8 bases in between. Germline V lookup: CDR1 SNHLY, CDR2 FYNNEI. The CDR3 extends over 12 amino acids. CDR3 bases: TGTGCCAGCACACGGGATTCCTACGAGCAGTACTTC. Protein: CASTRDSYEQYF.